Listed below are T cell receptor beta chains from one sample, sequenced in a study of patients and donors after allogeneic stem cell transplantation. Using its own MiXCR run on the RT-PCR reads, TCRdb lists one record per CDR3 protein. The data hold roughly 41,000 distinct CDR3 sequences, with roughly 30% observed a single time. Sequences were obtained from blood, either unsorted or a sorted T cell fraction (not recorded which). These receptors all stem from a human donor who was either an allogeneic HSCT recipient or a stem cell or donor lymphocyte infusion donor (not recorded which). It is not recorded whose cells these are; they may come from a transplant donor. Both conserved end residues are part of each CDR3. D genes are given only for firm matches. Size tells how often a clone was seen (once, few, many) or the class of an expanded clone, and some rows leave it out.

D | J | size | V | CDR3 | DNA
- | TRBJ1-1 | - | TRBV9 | CASSVEVGTEAFF | TGTGCCAGCAGCGTAGAGGTAGGGACTGAAGCTTTCTTT
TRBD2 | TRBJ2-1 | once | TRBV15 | CATSRRTSGMNEQFF | TGTGCCACCAGCCGCAGGACTAGCGGGATGAATGAGCAGTTCTTC
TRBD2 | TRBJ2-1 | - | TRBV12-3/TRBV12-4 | CASSFRLVAGANEQFF | TGTGCCAGCAGTTTTAGGTTGGTAGCGGGGGCCAATGAGCAGTTCTTC
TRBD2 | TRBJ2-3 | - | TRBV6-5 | CASSLAGGSTDTQYF | TGTGCCAGCAGCCTAGCGGGAGGGAGCACAGATACGCAGTATTTT
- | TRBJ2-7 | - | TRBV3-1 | CASSRDTYEQYF | TGTGCCAGCAGCCGCGACACCTACGAGCAGTACTTC
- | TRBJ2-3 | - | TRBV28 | CATPSLGGDTQYF | TGTGCCACCCCGTCCCTGGGTGGGGATACGCAGTATTTT
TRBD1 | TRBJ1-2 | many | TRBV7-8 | CASSTTGGKGVGYTF | TGTGCCAGCAGCACAACAGGGGGCAAAGGGGTTGGCTACACCTTC
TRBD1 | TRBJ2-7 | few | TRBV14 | CASSFDRAGEQYF | TGTGCCAGCAGCTTTGACAGGGCTGGCGAGCAGTACTTC
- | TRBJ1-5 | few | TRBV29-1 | CSVGSYNQPQHF | TGCAGCGTTGGCTCCTACAATCAGCCCCAGCATTTT
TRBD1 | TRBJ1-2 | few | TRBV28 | CASSLGRGHTYGYTF | TGTGCCAGCAGTTTGGGAAGGGGGCACACCTATGGCTACACCTTC
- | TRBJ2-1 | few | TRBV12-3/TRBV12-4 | CASSPSGANYNEQFF | TGTGCCAGCAGTCCCTCAGGGGCCAACTACAATGAGCAGTTCTTC
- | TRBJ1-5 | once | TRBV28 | CASSLLSGIHQPQHF | TGTGCCAGCAGTTTATTATCGGGGATCCATCAGCCCCAGCATTTT
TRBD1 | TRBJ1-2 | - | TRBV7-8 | CASSLAGGSNYGYTF | TGTGCCAGCAGCTTGGCAGGGGGCTCTAACTATGGCTACACCTTC
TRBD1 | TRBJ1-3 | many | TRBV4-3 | CASSPGTDRRNTIYF | TGCGCCAGCAGCCCCGGGACAGACAGACGAAACACCATATATTTT
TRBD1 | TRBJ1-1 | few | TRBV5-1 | CASSLETGGRTDTEAFF | TGCGCCAGCAGCTTGGAGACAGGGGGCCGAACGGACACTGAAGCTTTCTTT
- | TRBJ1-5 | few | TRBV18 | CASSPRGNSNQPQHF | TGTGCCAGCTCACCAAGAGGGAATAGCAATCAGCCCCAGCATTTT
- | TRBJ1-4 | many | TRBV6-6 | CASSYTPGHGGEKLFF | TGTGCCAGCAGTTACACGCCTGGACACGGGGGTGAAAAACTGTTTTTT
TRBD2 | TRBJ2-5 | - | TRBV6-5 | CASSGLAGRWRETQYF | TGTGCCAGCAGTGGACTAGCGGGACGGTGGAGAGAGACCCAGTACTTC
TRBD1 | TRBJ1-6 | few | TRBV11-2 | CASSLDLGTGFSPLHF | TGTGCCAGCAGCTTAGATCTTGGGACAGGGTTCTCACCCCTCCACTTT
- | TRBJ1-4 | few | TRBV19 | CASSISTDRYEKLFF | TGTGCCAGTAGTATTTCGACTGACAGATATGAAAAACTGTTTTTT